This TCR beta chain was captured in a study of T-cell reconstitution after alpha-beta-depleted transplantation in children. Using unique molecular identifiers, the investigators prepared the TCRbeta library. Each CDR3 protein is one row after TCRdb ran MiXCR on the PCR reads. Of about 900,000 distinct CDR3 sequences in the sample, about 30% were seen once. Germline V gene lookup returns CDR1 MNHEY and CDR2 SMNVEV (reference sequence). This CDR3 comprises 16 residues. Trimming took 2 bases from V and 4 from J, leaving 17 bases between them. Overall study findings and caveats: Expanded graft clones, several hundred of them, were reportedly the source of alpha-beta T cells about two months after transplant. Day-60 TCRbeta diversity that was high in some patients was derived from surviving recipient T cells and thymic progenitors. Counts and diversity of T cells one year after transplant came mostly from newly produced T cells.

In this sample, this clonotype turned up a few times. As yet, its antigen is unknown. The chain employs TRBV27 and TRBJ1-1; possibly TRBD1 for D (5 bases). The sample here was PBMCs, mostly from graft donor cells, taken 360 days after TCRalphabeta/CD19-depleted stem cell transplant. The sequence was obtained from a boy under three years old who had a stem cell transplant for SCID, so the T cells may come from the graft donor. CDR3 protein: CASSLKAGGSGTEAFF. The CDR3 DNA sequence: TGTGCCAGCAGTTTAAAGGCGGGGGGTTCGGGCACTGAAGCTTTCTTT.